This entry is about one TCR beta chain. Generated by immunoSEQ multiplex PCR, the TCRdb table keeps only in-frame clones and is missing some. This sample yields about 280,000 clones, of which roughly 85% are seen a single time; 2% to 3% belongs to the top ten. The sample belongs to a study of blood T cell repertoires in COVID-19. V was cut by 0 bases and J by 5 bases, with 5 bases left in between. This CDR3 contains 12 residues. Germline assignment: CDR1 SGHRS and CDR2 YFSETQ. Source material: PBMCs or T cells enriched from blood (not recorded which). J is TRBJ1-2 and V is TRBV5-1; tentatively, D is TRBD1 (5 bases). The clonotype was recovered from a woman aged 50 to 65 who had recovered from COVID-19. The CDR3 DNA reads TGCGCCAGCAGCTTGGCAGGGTATGGCTACACCTTC. Protein sequence: CASSLAGYGYTF.